A single sample gave rise to the 12 T cell receptor beta chains below, sequenced in a study of cytotoxic CD8 clonotypes in ibrutinib-treated CLL. Measured with immunoSEQ multiplex PCR; TCRdb has only the in-frame clones, and not every one. The sample holds more than 25,000 clones; more than 65% are singletons and the top ten take roughly half. Here the sequenced sample was PBMCs, taken after 24 months of ibrutinib treatment. These receptors were collected from a human donor with chronic lymphocytic leukemia.

The chain recombines TRBV6-5 with TRBJ2-7, with 7 bases matching TRBD2. V dropped 4 bases and J dropped 4; count of bases not matched to a gene: 13. From germline, CDR1 is MNHEY and CDR2 SVGAGI. The CDR3 contains 16 residues. The CDR3 coding sequence is TGTGCCAGCAGTTTGGGATACGGGACTATACAATACGAGCAGTACTTC. It codes for CASSLGYGTIQYEQYF.

V gene TRBV9 combines with J gene TRBJ2-3; the D is unclear. Germline assignment: CDR1 SGDLS and CDR2 YYNGEE. The CDR3 is 12 residues long. With 0 bases removed from V and 5 bases from J, the gap between germline ends came to 4 bases. The CDR3 bases are TGTGCCAGCAGCGTAGCGGAAGATACGCAGTATTTT. Its translation: CASSVAEDTQYF. The variable domain in full, with the rest retrieved from reference TRBV9 and TRBJ2-3, is DSGVTQTPKHLITATGQRVTLRCSPRSGDLSVYWYQQSLDQGLQFLIQYYNGEERAKGNILERFSAQQFPDLHSELNLSSLELGDSALYFCASSVAEDTQYFGPGTRLTVL.

This chain joins TRBV5-1 and TRBJ1-4; TRBD1 is a possible D gene (6 bases). Germline V CDR1 and CDR2: SGHRS, YFSETQ. The V end was cut by 5 bases, the J end by 2 bases, with 16 bases between. The CDR3 extends over 16 amino acids. As DNA, the CDR3 is TGCGCCAGCAGACGCACGGGAGGGGGTACTAATGAAAAACTGTTTTTT. Encoded protein: CASRRTGGGTNEKLFF.

Note on this clone: No DNA is shown, since the ends of the CDR3 on it are uncertain; the CDR3 is the one TCRdb lists. The gene calls are TRBV12-2 and TRBJ2-7; TRBD2 is the table's D call and was not checked against the DNA. TRBV12-2 is listed as a pseudogene. The CDR3 is 15 residues long, ends included. This CDR3 is CASRPFGPGSYEQYF.

The chain employs TRBV2 and TRBJ2-5; D is undetermined. The V gene lost 3 bases and the J gene lost 5 bases, with 7 bases spanning the gap. The CDR3 runs 12 residues. The germline CDR1 and CDR2 sequences are SNHLY and FYNNEI. CDR3 region: CASSEAFETQYF. As DNA, the CDR3 is TGTGCCAGCAGTGAGGCCTTTGAGACCCAGTACTTC.

The gene calls are TRBV6-1 and TRBJ2-3; tentatively, D is TRBD2 (7 bases). The CDR3 has 14 amino acids. The V end was cut by 10 bases, the J end by 6 bases, with 20 bases between. The germline V gene has CDR1 MNHNS and CDR2 SASEGT. The CDR3 sequence is CATGEGLLPDTQYF. CDR3 DNA sequence: TGTGCCACAGGGGAGGGACTGCTCCCCGATACGCAGTATTTT.

The chain combines TRBV30 with TRBJ2-2; tentatively, D is TRBD1 or TRBD2 (5 bases each). V dropped 4 bases and J dropped 4 bases, with 10 bases sitting between them. The CDR3 sequence is 13 residues long. The germline V gene has CDR1 GTSNPN and CDR2 SVGIG (reference sequence). DNA for the CDR3: TGTGCCTGGATGGGGGTCTCCACCGGGGAGCTGTTTTTT. Its protein product is CAWMGVSTGELFF. The whole variable domain, filled in from reference TRBV30 and TRBJ2-2, reads SQTIHQWPATLVQPVGSPLSLECTVEGTSNPNLYWYRQAAGRGLQLLFYSVGIGQISSEVPQNLSASRPQDRQFILSSKKLLLSDSGFYLCAWMGVSTGELFFGEGSRLTVL.

The gene calls are TRBV5-1 and TRBJ1-5; 9 bases are shared with TRBD1. Germline assignment: CDR1 SGHRS and CDR2 YFSETQ. The CDR3 extends over 15 amino acids. The V segment lost 4 bases and the J segment 3 bases; nucleotides outside the gene matches: 5. CDR3 residues: CASSTTGGDNQPQHF. As DNA, the CDR3 is TGCGCCAGCAGCACGACAGGGGGTGACAATCAGCCCCAGCATTTT. Together with reference TRBV5-1 and TRBJ1-5, the CDR3 gives the full variable domain: KAGVTQTPRYLIKTRGQQVTLSCSPISGHRSVSWYQQTPGQGLQFLFEYFSETQRNKGNFPGRFSGRQFSNSRSEMNVSTLELGDSALYLCASSTTGGDNQPQHFGDGTRLSIL.

The V and J genes are TRBV27 and TRBJ2-5; tentative D call: TRBD2 (6 bases). The germline V gene has CDR1 MNHEY and CDR2 SMNVEV (reference sequence). This CDR3 spans 13 amino acids. Trimming took 3 bases from V and 4 from J, leaving 9 bases between them. CDR3 amino acids: CASSFLEGETQYF. CDR3 nucleotides: TGTGCCAGCAGTTTCTTGGAGGGAGAGACCCAGTACTTC.

This clone occurred a few times. Other DNA sequences in the same sample also yield this CDR3. The chain recombines TRBV20-1 with TRBJ2-7; D gene unclear. This CDR3 has 11 residues. Trimming took off 3 bases at V and 5 bases at J, with 8 bases between the two ends. Germline-derived CDR1 and CDR2 are DFQATT and SNEGSKA (reference sequence). CDR3 in amino acids: CSARQAHEQYF. The CDR3 DNA sequence: TGCAGTGCTAGGCAGGCCCACGAGCAGTACTTC.

This clone appeared a few times. The chain links TRBV5-1 to TRBJ2-5; a weak D match, TRBD1 (6 bases). Trimming pared 4 bases from V and 4 bases from J, leaving 14 bases between. This CDR3 region has 14 residues. Germline V gives CDR1 SGHRS, CDR2 YFSETQ. CDR3 sequence (DNA): TGCGCCAGCAGCCGCGATGGGGGCCCAGAGACCCAGTACTTC. This translates into CASSRDGGPETQYF.

The V gene is TRBV7-8, the J gene TRBJ1-1; the D gene is possibly TRBD1 (6 bases). Per germline, CDR1 SGHVS and CDR2 FQNEAQ. The V end was cut by 5 bases, the J end by 7 bases, with 14 bases between. The CDR3 is 13 residues long. This CDR3 reads CASSVTGRGEAFF. CDR3 DNA: TGTGCCAGCAGCGTTACAGGGAGGGGTGAAGCTTTCTTT.